Described below is a single TCR beta chain sequence and its context. In the authors' methods: Amplified reference gene primers provided the basis for estimating nucleated cell counts. Profiled with immunoSEQ multiplex PCR; TCRdb holds only in-frame clones, not every one. V and J calls and clone size follow that table, whereas D and trimming were derived from the DNA. The sample consists of about 440,000 clones, around nine tenths of them appearing once. Recruits, aged about 18 to 100 years, lived in 24 US areas. Cohort placement rested on clinical history that participants reported themselves. The V segment lost 6 bases and the J segment 5 bases; nucleotides outside the gene matches: 4. The CDR3 totals 14 residues. Germline assignment: CDR1 LGHDT and CDR2 YNNKEL (reference sequence). The entry originates in a study of blood T cell repertoires in COVID-19. Study-level background: Nucleic acid was either cDNA or gDNA, and it came from T cells, B-cell-depleted T cells, or PBMCs.

The TCR was taken from a woman aged 18-35 years with acute COVID-19. This rearrangement joins TRBV3-1 (or the pseudogene TRBV3-2) to TRBJ1-4; 9 nucleotides line up with TRBD1. The sequencing input was PBMCs or T cells enriched from blood (not recorded which). CDR3 residues: CASSWGTGNEKLFF. As DNA, the CDR3 is TGTGCCAGCAGTTGGGGGACAGGGAATGAAAAACTGTTTTTT.